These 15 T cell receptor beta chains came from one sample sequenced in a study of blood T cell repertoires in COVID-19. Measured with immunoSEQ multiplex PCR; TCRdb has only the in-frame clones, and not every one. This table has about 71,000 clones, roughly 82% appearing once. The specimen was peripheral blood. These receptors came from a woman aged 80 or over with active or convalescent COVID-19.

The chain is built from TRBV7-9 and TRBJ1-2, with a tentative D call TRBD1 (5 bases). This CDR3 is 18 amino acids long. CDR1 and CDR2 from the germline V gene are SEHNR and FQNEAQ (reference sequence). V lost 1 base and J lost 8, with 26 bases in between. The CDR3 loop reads CASSLGRDRTTHVSGYTF. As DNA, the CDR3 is TGTGCCAGCAGCTTAGGTAGAGACAGAACGACTCACGTCTCCGGCTACACCTTC.

The CDR3 loop reads CASSNPTTGYYGYTF. The CDR3 nucleotides read TGTGCCAGCAGTAATCCGACGACAGGCTATTATGGCTACACCTTC. The chain has TRBV6-5 and TRBJ1-2, with D possibly matching TRBD1 (6 bases). The CDR3 spans 15 residues. Germline V gives CDR1 MNHEY, CDR2 SVGAGI. Between the trimmed V and J ends, which lost 5 bases and 5 bases, there was a span of 18 bases.

CDR3 region: CASSGGGPGVGNQPQHF. CDR3 nucleotides: TGTGCCAGCAGCGGCGGCGGGCCAGGGGTCGGTAATCAGCCCCAGCATTTT. This chain uses TRBV7-9 with TRBJ1-5; TRBD1 might be the D (6 bases). V lost 5 bases, J lost 4 bases, and 21 bases lay in between. CDR3 length: 17 amino acids. In germline, CDR1 is SEHNR, CDR2 FQNEAQ (reference sequence).

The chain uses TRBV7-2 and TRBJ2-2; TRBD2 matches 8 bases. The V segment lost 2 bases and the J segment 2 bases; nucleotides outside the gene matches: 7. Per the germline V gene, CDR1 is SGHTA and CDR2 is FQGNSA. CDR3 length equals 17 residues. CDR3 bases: TGTGCCAGCAGCTTAAACGGGGGGGCGATTAACACCGGGGAGCTGTTTTTT. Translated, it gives CASSLNGGAINTGELFF. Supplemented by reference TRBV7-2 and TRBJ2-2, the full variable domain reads GAGVSQSPSNKVTEKGKDVELRCDPISGHTALYWYRQSLGQGLEFLIYFQGNSAPDKSGLPSDRFSAERTGGSVSTLTIQRTQQEDSAVYLCASSLNGGAINTGELFFGEGSRLTVL.

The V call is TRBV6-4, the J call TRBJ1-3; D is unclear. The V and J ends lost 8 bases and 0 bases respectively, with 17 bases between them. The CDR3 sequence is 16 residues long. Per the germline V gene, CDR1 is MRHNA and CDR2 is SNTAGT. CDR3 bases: TGTGCCAGCTCCAGGTCCGGCTTGGGCTCTGGAAACACCATATATTTT. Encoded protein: CASSRSGLGSGNTIYF.

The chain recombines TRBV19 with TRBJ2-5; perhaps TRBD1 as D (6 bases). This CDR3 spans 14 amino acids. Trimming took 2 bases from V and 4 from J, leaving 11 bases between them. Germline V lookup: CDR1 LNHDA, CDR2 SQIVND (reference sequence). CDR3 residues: CASSIRRGRETQYF. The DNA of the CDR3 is TGTGCCAGTAGTATACGAAGGGGGAGAGAGACCCAGTACTTC.

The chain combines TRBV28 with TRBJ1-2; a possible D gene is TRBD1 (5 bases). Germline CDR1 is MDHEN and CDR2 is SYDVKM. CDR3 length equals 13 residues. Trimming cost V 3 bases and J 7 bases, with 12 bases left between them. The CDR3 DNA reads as TGTGCCAGCAGTTTGAAACAGGCTGGTGGCTACACCTTC. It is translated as CASSLKQAGGYTF.

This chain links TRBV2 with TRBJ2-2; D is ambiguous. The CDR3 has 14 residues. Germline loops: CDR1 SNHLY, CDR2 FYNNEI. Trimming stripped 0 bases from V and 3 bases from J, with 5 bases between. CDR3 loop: CASSEAFYTGELFF. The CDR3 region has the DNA TGTGCCAGCAGTGAAGCCTTCTACACCGGGGAGCTGTTTTTT.

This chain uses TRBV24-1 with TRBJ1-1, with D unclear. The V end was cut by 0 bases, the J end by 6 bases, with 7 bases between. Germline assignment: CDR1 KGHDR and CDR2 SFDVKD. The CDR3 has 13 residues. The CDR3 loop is CATSDLSGSEAFF. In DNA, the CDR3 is TGTGCCACCAGTGATTTGTCGGGGTCTGAAGCTTTCTTT.

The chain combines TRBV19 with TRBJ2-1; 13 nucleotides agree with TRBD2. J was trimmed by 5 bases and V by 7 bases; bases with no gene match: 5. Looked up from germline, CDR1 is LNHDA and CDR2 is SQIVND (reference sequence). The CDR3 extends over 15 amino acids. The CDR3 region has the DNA TGTGCCAGTACCCCACTAGCGGGGGGGGACAATGAGCAGTTCTTC. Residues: CASTPLAGGDNEQFF.

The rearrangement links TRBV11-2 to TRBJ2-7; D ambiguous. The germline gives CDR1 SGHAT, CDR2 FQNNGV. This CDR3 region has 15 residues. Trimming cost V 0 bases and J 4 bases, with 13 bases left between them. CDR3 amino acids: CASSLDRWPGYEQYF. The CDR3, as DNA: TGTGCCAGCAGCTTAGATCGATGGCCAGGATACGAGCAGTACTTC.

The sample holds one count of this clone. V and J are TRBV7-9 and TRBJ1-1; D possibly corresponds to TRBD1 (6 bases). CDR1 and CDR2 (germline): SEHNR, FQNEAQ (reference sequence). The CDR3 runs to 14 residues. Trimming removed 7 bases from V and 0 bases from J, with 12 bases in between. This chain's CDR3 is CASNRGGMNTEAFF. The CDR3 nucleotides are TGTGCCAGCAACCGAGGGGGAATGAACACTGAAGCTTTCTTT. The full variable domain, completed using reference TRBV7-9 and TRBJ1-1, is DTGVSQNPRHKITKRGQNVTFRCDPISEHNRLYWYRQTLGQGPEFLTYFQNEAQLEKSRLLSDRFSAERPKGSFSTLEIQRTEQGDSAMYLCASNRGGMNTEAFFGQGTRLTVV.

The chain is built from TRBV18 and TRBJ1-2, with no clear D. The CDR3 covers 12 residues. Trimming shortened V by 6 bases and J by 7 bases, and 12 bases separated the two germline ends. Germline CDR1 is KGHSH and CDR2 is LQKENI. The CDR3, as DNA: TGTGCCAGCTCTCCCGCGGGTTCTGGCTACACCTTC. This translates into CASSPAGSGYTF.

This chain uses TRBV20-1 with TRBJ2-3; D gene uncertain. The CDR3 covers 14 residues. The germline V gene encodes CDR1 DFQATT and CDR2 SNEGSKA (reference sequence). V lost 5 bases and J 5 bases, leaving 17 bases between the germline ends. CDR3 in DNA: TGCAGTGCTGGTGACCTTACGGGTGGAGATACGCAGTATTTT. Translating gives CSAGDLTGGDTQYF.

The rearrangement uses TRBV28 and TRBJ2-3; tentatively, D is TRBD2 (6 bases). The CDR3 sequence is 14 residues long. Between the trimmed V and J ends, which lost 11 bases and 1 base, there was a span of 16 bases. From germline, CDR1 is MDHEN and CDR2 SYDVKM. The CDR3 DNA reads TGTGCCTTACTGGGGGGAGTGGGCACAGATACGCAGTATTTT. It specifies CALLGGVGTDTQYF.